Below, 18 T cell receptor beta chains from the same sample are listed, as sequenced in a study of CD8+CD57+ T cells in acquired aplastic anemia. According to the study, genomic DNA was the template for TCR beta VDJ and CDR3 profiling. TCRdb re-called the reads with MiXCR, one entry per CDR3 protein. In the table there are approximately 380,000 distinct CDR3 sequences, about two thirds of which are singletons. The sample comprised sorted CD4+, CD8+, or CD8+CD57+ T cells (not recorded which) from PBMCs. All receptors derive from a human donor in good health, serving as a control.

There are many counts of this clonotype. The CDR3 bases are TGTGCCACCAGTGATGCAGGCTTCGGCTACACCTTC. Translated, it gives CATSDAGFGYTF. The rearrangement links TRBV24-1 to TRBJ1-2; no clear D gene. This CDR3 is 12 amino acids long. The germline gives CDR1 KGHDR, CDR2 SFDVKD. V lost 3 bases and J 8 bases, leaving 9 bases between the germline ends.

This clonotype was seen ten or more times. The chain couples TRBV7-8 to TRBJ1-2, with 9 nucleotides matching TRBD1. The CDR3 spans 18 residues. The germline V gene encodes CDR1 SGHVS and CDR2 FQNEAQ. The V gene end was trimmed by 1 base and the J gene end by 4 bases; junction bases not matched to a gene: 13. In DNA, the CDR3 is TGTGCCAGCAGCTTAGTGATGGGACAGGGAACTCCCCCCTATGGCTACACCTTC. Translation gives CASSLVMGQGTPPYGYTF. Variable domain in full (rest from reference TRBV7-8 and TRBJ1-2): GAGVSQSPRYKVAKRGQDVALRCDPISGHVSLFWYQQALGQGPEFLTYFQNEAQLDKSGLPSDRFFAERPEGSVSTLKIQRTQQEDSAVYLCASSLVMGQGTPPYGYTFGSGTRLTVV.

In the case of this clonotype: A read error is likely, as this CDR3 ends without the conserved phenylalanine or tryptophan. The limits of the CDR3 on the DNA are not certain, so only TCRdb's listed CDR3 is given. The chain uses TRBV7-8 and TRBJ2-7; the table names TRBD2, a call not compared with the DNA. Inclusive of both ends, the CDR3 amounts to 15 amino acids. Germline V gives CDR1 SGHVS, CDR2 FQNEAQ. CDR3 amino acids: CASSVARGGPTEHQS.

Regarding this clonotype: Because it lacks the conserved phenylalanine or tryptophan at the end, this CDR3 is likely a read error. Because the CDR3's place on the DNA is in doubt, the DNA is left out and the CDR3 is given as listed by TCRdb. V is TRBV4-1 and J is TRBJ1-6; the table's D call, TRBD1, was not checked against the DNA. 12 amino acids form the CDR3, both terminal residues included. Germline V gene data show CDR1 as MGHRA and CDR2 as YSYEKL. The CDR3 protein is CASSQDPGPQLL.

This clonotype was counted once. A read error may account for a junction end that differs from germline. This sequence joins TRBV7-9 and TRBJ1-6; tentatively, D is TRBD1 (6 bases). Germline assignment: CDR1 SEHNR and CDR2 FQNEAQ (reference sequence). This CDR3 contains 16 residues. This chain's CDR3 is CVSSLQGEAGSSPLHF. DNA of the CDR3: TGTGTCAGCAGCTTACAGGGAGAGGCGGGCAGTTCACCCCTCCACTTT.

This clonotype was seen at least ten times. This chain joins TRBV27 and TRBJ2-5; 8 bases fit TRBD2. Germline V gene lookup returns CDR1 MNHEY and CDR2 SMNVEV (reference sequence). The V gene end was trimmed by 3 bases and the J gene end by 5 bases; junction bases not matched to a gene: 8. CDR3 length: 15 residues. CDR3 nucleotides: TGTGCCAGCAGTTTGTTTGCGGGGGGCGGGGAGACCCAGTACTTC. As protein: CASSLFAGGGETQYF.

With respect to this clonotype: A much larger clone lies one base from this, so it may be a read error. This chain links TRBV5-5 with TRBJ1-5, with a possible D match to TRBD1 (6 bases). This CDR3 spans 15 amino acids. The germline CDR1 and CDR2 sequences are SGHKS and YYEKEE (reference sequence). The CDR3, as DNA: TGTGCCCGCAGCTTGTCGGGGGCTCGGGGTCAGCCCCAGCATTTT. Its translation: CARSLSGARGQPQHF.

In the case of this clonotype: The junction departs from the called germline gene at one end, perhaps through a read error. J is TRBJ1-2 and V is TRBV7-2, with D unclear. CDR3 size: 15 residues. The germline CDR1 and CDR2 sequences are SGHTA and FQGNSA. CDR3 region: CATSRANSEGYGYIF. CDR3 coding DNA: TGTGCCACCAGCAGAGCCAACAGTGAGGGCTATGGCTACATCTTC.

The J gene is TRBJ1-2, the V gene TRBV20-1; D is uncertain. V shed 2 bases and J shed 7 bases, with 20 bases lying between them. CDR3 length: 15 residues. The germline gives CDR1 DFQATT, CDR2 SNEGSKA (reference sequence). In DNA, the CDR3 is TGCAGTGCTAGACCATCTCGGCAGTCTCCCTTTGGCTACACCTTC. This gives the protein CSARPSRQSPFGYTF.

This chain uses TRBV7-6 with TRBJ1-3; no definite D call. The CDR3 totals 13 residues. Deletions cut 5 bases from V and 11 bases from J, with 16 bases between. The germline gives CDR1 SGHVS, CDR2 FNYEAQ. Here the CDR3 reads CASSAGPGKAIYF. DNA of the CDR3: TGTGCCAGCAGCGCCGGGCCCGGCAAGGCCATATATTTT.

The chain combines TRBV15 with TRBJ1-5, with 9 nucleotides matching TRBD1. Germline V CDR1 and CDR2: LNHNV, YYDKDF (reference sequence). The CDR3 consists of 14 residues. The junction had 4 bases not matched to a gene; V was cut back by 8 bases and J by 2 bases. The CDR3 protein is CATQQGAGNQPQHF. DNA for the CDR3: TGTGCCACCCAACAGGGGGCGGGCAATCAGCCCCAGCATTTT.

In nucleotides, the CDR3 is TGTGCCACCAGTGGCGGTGGACAGCCACAAGAGACCCAGTACTTC. Its translation: CATSGGGQPQETQYF. The chain has TRBV24-1 and TRBJ2-5; D may be TRBD1 (6 bases). Germline assignment: CDR1 KGHDR and CDR2 SFDVKD. V was trimmed by 5 bases and J by 2 bases, leaving 14 bases between them. CDR3 size: 15 residues.

Comments on this clonotype: No conserved phenylalanine or tryptophan ends this CDR3, so it is likely a read error. The DNA is left out, because the CDR3 cannot be placed on it with certainty; the CDR3 is given as TCRdb lists it. The J gene is TRBJ2-2, the V gene TRBV7-9. The CDR3 sequence runs 14 residues, both termini included. Germline CDR1 and CDR2: SEHNR and FQNEAQ (reference sequence). The CDR3 sequence is CASSSYPNEQFFGL.

This clonotype was observed once. The rearrangement uses TRBV6-6 and TRBJ1-2, with D perhaps matching TRBD1 (6 bases). The CDR3 has 14 residues. The V and J ends lost 7 bases and 4 bases respectively, with 16 bases between them. Germline CDR1 and CDR2: MNHNY and SVGAGI (reference sequence). This CDR3 reads CASIGGTSVYGYTF. CDR3 sequence (DNA): TGTGCCAGCATTGGTGGGACAAGTGTCTATGGCTACACCTTC.

V usage is TRBV12-3 or TRBV12-4 and J usage is TRBJ1-2, with 9 bases lining up with TRBD1. The CDR3 loop spans 16 amino acids. With 1 base clipped from V and 7 bases from J, the junction kept 10 bases outside the gene matches. The chain's CDR3 is CASSLGGTGLFGGYTF. The CDR3 coding sequence is TGTGCCAGCAGTTTAGGCGGGACAGGGCTTTTTGGTGGCTACACCTTC.

The chain combines TRBV5-1 with TRBJ2-7; D is undetermined. The germline CDR1 and CDR2 sequences are SGHRS and YFSETQ. Trimming removed 7 bases at V and 7 bases at J, with 18 bases between. This CDR3 region has 13 residues. CDR3 loop: CASCLVERYEQYF. The CDR3 bases are TGCGCCAGCTGCCTGGTGGAGAGATATGAGCAGTACTTC.

Concerning this clonotype itself: The junction shows a germline mismatch at one end, possibly a read error. This CDR3 is CASSHMTGLTATPTQYF. In DNA form, the CDR3 reads TGTGCTAGCAGTCATATGACTGGGCTCACGGCTACACCTACGCAGTATTTT. The rearrangement joins TRBV7-7 to TRBJ2-3; D unresolved. The CDR3 consists of 17 residues. Germline CDR1 reads SSHAT; CDR2 reads FNYEAQ (reference sequence).

This clonotype was observed many times. This chain joins TRBV6-5 and TRBJ2-2; maybe TRBD2 (7 bases). The CDR3 contains 15 residues. The V and J ends lost 6 bases and 0 bases respectively, with 11 bases between them. Germline loops: CDR1 MNHEY, CDR2 SVGAGI. The CDR3 region has the DNA TGTGCCAGCAGGGCGGGGGACACGAACACCGGGGAGCTGTTTTTT. Its translation is CASRAGDTNTGELFF.